This T cell receptor (beta chain) was recovered during a study of molecular identifiers for immune sequencing clone quantification. General study points: Clones of above 20 RNA copies carried over 97% of effector molecules; in naive cells they carried under 1%.

Germline CDR1 MNHEY, CDR2 SVGEGT. The CDR3 spans 15 residues. V dropped 6 bases and J dropped 1 base, with 15 bases sitting between them. Based on a CD8+CD4-CCR7+CD45RA+ profile, naive CD8 T cells were sorted. This clonotype was counted between two and nine times. The antigen remains undetermined. Listed TCR primers, together with previously described methods, were used for the bulk TCR libraries. MiXCR, run by TCRdb on the PCR reads, gives a single entry per CDR3 protein. Among around 94,000 distinct CDR3 sequences listed, 30% to 35% were seen once. The receptor's source is a human donor in good health. Some libraries in this study had Jurkat cell RNA spiked in. V is TRBV6-2 or TRBV6-3 and J is TRBJ2-5, with D perhaps matching TRBD2 (6 bases). Sequencing was performed on naive CD8+ T cells from blood, with Jurkat cell RNA spiked in. Indicated subset: FACS-sorted CD8+CD4-CCR7+CD45RA+ naive T cells. The CDR3 is CASSQPGDLQETQYF. Here the CDR3 DNA reads TGTGCCAGCAGCCAGCCGGGGGACCTCCAAGAGACCCAGTACTTC.